The sequence of this T cell receptor beta chain was determined in a study of blood T cell repertoires in COVID-19. Study summary: Sources were T cells, B-cell-depleted T cells, or PBMCs; the material itself was cDNA or gDNA.

Assay: immunoSEQ multiplex PCR; the TCRdb copy retains only in-frame clones and omits some. Here the sample spans 300,000 to 450,000 clones, around 84% being singletons. The CDR3 loop spans 14 amino acids. Trimming shortened V by 0 bases and J by 4 bases, and 7 bases separated the two germline ends. The germline CDR1 and CDR2 sequences are LGHDT and YNNKEL (reference sequence). The TCR sequence derives from a human donor in a cohort sampled during active COVID-19. The chain employs TRBV3-1 (or the pseudogene TRBV3-2) and TRBJ2-1; D remains unclear. Sequenced material: peripheral blood. The DNA for the CDR3 is TGTGCCAGCAGCCAAGATCCGACTTACAATGAGCAGTTCTTC. Its translation is CASSQDPTYNEQFF.